This T cell receptor beta chain stems from a study of CD8+CD57+ T cells in acquired aplastic anemia. Looking at the study overall: Across the sorted CD4+ and CD8+ cells, DNA amounts averaged about 3.1 ug. On average, healthy donors gave approximately 9.9 million reads for CD4+ cells. Study observations and caveats: The CD8+ Simpson's diversity of patients and controls was not significantly different. Common to patients and controls were 25 to 30 CD8+ CDR3 sequences.

By sample share, this clonotype is medium-sized (0.01 to 0.1%). Antigen specificity is unknown. Profiling that covered TCR beta VDJ and CDR3 relied on genomic DNA as its template. TCRdb analysed the reads with MiXCR anew, one entry per CDR3 protein. The sample records about 110,000 distinct CDR3 sequences, around 50% being singletons. The CDR3 sequence is 13 residues long. In germline, CDR1 is MNHEY, CDR2 SVGEGT. Between the trimmed V and J ends, which lost 4 bases and 5 bases, there was a span of 11 bases. The specimen was sorted CD4+, CD8+, or CD8+CD57+ T cells (not recorded which) from PBMCs. V usage is TRBV6-2 or TRBV6-3 and J usage is TRBJ1-1; D remains unclear. The source is a human donor in good health, serving as a control. This CDR3 is CASSLRDLTEAFF. CDR3 nucleotide sequence: TGTGCCAGCAGTTTGCGAGACCTTACTGAAGCTTTCTTT.